This record covers a single T cell receptor (beta chain). Its antigen target is currently unknown. Base qualities are missing; no much larger clone stands one base away. The record originates from a study of OX40 agonist ivuxolimab in advanced cancers. General notes on the study: Ivuxolimab was an agonistic, fully human IgG2 monoclonal antibody directed against OX40 (CD134), a costimulatory receptor. Intravenous ivuxolimab was administered to patients every 2 weeks at six dose levels: 0.01, 0.1, 0.3, 1.5, 3 and 10 mg/kg. Of the roughly 54 dose-escalation patients, hepatocellular carcinoma was present in roughly 19, melanoma in approximately 15, renal cell carcinoma in 9 and head and neck cancer in 9. In the dose-escalation cohort, more than 75% of patients were male, and the mean age was approximately 60 years, with a range of about 23 to 85. Prior anti-PD-1, anti-PD-L1 or anti-CTLA-4 therapy was permitted, and approximately 42% of dose-escalation patients had received checkpoint inhibitors. Partial responses occurred in three dose-escalation patients: two with cutaneous melanoma and one with hepatocellular carcinoma. Peripheral TCRbeta sequencing aimed to test whether ivuxolimab altered TCR sequence diversity and caused clonal T-cell expansion. The paper covers the monotherapy dose-escalation part of the phase I ivuxolimab trial, which included N ≈ 54 patients.

To sequence the TCRbeta CDR3 region, genomic DNA was isolated from the sorted cells. The immunoSEQ Assay was used for sequencing of TCRbeta CDR3 regions. TCRdb re-hosts the immuneACCESS table, in-frame sequences only. Its copies lack some clones; in the studies checked, an unresolved V gene accounts for under half of them, and the cause for the rest is not known. In all, the sample holds some 65,000 clones, and around 84% of those were seen once. Less than 5% of the sample is in the top ten clones. The trial excluded patients who had a history of autoimmune disease or were on systemic immunosuppression. Peripheral blood for TCR sequencing was collected from all dose cohorts at baseline, on cycle 4 day 1, and on cycle 7 day 1. Samples were obtained from an open-label, multicenter, first-in-human phase I dose-escalation trial of ivuxolimab. Adults with locally advanced or metastatic head and neck squamous cell, hepatocellular, melanoma or renal cell carcinoma were enrolled in the trial. CD4+ and CD8+ T cells were sorted separately from peripheral blood before TCR sequencing.

Overall study outcomes, separate from this receptor: Clonal expansion of both CD4+ and CD8+ blood T cells was observed from baseline to week 6 at doses 0.1 to 3.0 mg/kg. In partial responders in the 0.1-3.0 mg/kg groups, normalized peripheral clonal expansion was found to be among the lowest, especially among CD8+ T cells. Low levels of normalized T-cell clonal expansion were also shown by some nonresponding patients. The antigen specificity of the peripheral T cells that underwent clonal expansion was not determined. On average, CD8+ T cells showed more expanded clones than CD4+ T cells after ivuxolimab.

V loses 0 bases, J loses 6 bases, and the germline ends lie 15 bases apart. Taken from cysteine to phenylalanine, the CDR3 has 16 residues. Only the CDR3 region is kept as DNA, spanning 48 bases read in frame from base 1. Taken from the germline V gene, the CDR1 and CDR2 loops are ENHRY and SYGVKD. The chain employs TRBV10-3 and TRBJ2-1, with the D gene uncertain. The material sequenced was CD4+ or CD8+ T cells sorted from blood, taken in a trial of the OX40 agonist ivuxolimab. This clonotype originated in an adult with an advanced solid tumor such as melanoma, head and neck, liver or kidney cancer. The base sequence is TGTGCCATCAGTGAGTCGATTTACCTACCGCGCAATGAGCAGTTCTTC. It specifies CAISESIYLPRNEQFF.